Here is one T cell receptor (beta chain) with its context. Its antigen remains unidentified. The sample is drawn from a study of a mutant IDH1 vaccine in newly diagnosed glioma. Study-level background: Patients began vaccination 4-6 weeks after radiotherapy alone, or with temozolomide cycles.

V lost 0 bases and J 3 bases, leaving 6 bases between the germline ends. This CDR3 comprises 14 residues. The germline V gene has CDR1 MGHRA and CDR2 YSYEKL. The time point denotes: week 35, safety follow-up. The study gave 300 ug of mutant IDH1 20-mer peptide per vaccine dose, with topical imiquimod. Sequencing was performed with immunoSEQ multiplex PCR; in TCRdb, only in-frame clones are kept and a portion is missing. The sample lists about 41,000 clones; 80% to 90% were seen once. The TCR sequence derives from a man aged 35 to 55 with glioma. The chain employs TRBV4-1 and TRBJ2-1; D remains unclear. This specimen was PBMCs, taken from a glioma patient whose treatment included an IDH1 peptide vaccine. The CDR3 sequence is CASSQDLSYNEQFF. The CDR3 bases are TGCGCCAGCAGCCAAGATTTAAGCTACAATGAGCAGTTCTTC.